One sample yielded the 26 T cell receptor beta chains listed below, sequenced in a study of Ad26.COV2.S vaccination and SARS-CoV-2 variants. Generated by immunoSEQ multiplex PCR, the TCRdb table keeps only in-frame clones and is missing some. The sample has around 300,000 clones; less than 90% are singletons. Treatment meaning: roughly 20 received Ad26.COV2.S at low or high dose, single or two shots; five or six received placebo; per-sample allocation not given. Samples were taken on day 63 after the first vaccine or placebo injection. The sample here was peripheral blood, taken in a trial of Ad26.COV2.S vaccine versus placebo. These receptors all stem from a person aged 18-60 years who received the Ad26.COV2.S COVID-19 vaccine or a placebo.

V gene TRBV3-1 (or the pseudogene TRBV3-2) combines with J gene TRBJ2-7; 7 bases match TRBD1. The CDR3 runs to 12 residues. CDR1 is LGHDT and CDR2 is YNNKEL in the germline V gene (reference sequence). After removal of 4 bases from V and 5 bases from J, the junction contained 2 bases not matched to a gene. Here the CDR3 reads CASSLTGNEQYF. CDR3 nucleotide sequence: TGTGCCAGCAGCCTGACAGGGAACGAGCAGTACTTC.

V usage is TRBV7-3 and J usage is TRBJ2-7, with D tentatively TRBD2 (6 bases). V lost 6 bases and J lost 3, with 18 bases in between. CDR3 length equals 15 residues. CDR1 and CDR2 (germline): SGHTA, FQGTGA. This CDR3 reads CASRLELAENYEQYF. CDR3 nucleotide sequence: TGTGCCAGCAGGTTAGAACTAGCAGAGAACTACGAGCAGTACTTC. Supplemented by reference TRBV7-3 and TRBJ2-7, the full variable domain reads GAGVSQTPSNKVTEKGKYVELRCDPISGHTALYWYRQSLGQGPEFLIYFQGTGAADDSGLPNDRFFAVRPEGSVSTLKIQRTERGDSAVYLCASRLELAENYEQYFGPGTRLTVT.

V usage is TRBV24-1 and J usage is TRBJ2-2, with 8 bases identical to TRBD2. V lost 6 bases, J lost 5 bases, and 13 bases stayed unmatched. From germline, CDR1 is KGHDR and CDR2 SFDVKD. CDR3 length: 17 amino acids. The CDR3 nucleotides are TGTGCCACCAGTCCACAGGACGGGGGGGGCGTAACCGGGGAGCTGTTTTTT. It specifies CATSPQDGGGVTGELFF.

The CDR3 region is CASSPPYSNTEAFF. CDR3 nucleotide sequence: TGTGCCAGCTCACCACCGTATTCTAACACTGAAGCTTTCTTT. The rearrangement links TRBV18 to TRBJ1-1, with no clear D. Trimming cost V 0 bases and J 2 bases, with 7 bases left between them. The CDR3 runs 14 residues. The germline V gene has CDR1 KGHSH and CDR2 LQKENI.

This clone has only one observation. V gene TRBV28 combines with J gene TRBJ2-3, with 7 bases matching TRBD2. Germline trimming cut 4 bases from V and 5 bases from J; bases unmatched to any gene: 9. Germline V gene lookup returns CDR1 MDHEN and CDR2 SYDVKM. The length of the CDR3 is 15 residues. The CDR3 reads CASSSSGRSIDTQYF. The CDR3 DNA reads TGTGCCAGCAGTTCTAGCGGAAGAAGTATAGATACGCAGTATTTT.

As DNA, the CDR3 is TGTGCCAGCAGCTTTAACAGCCTCTCTGGAAACACCATATATTTT. This sequence encodes CASSFNSLSGNTIYF. The chain combines TRBV5-4 with TRBJ1-3; D uncertain. CDR1 and CDR2 (germline): SGHNT, YYREEE (reference sequence). This CDR3 has 15 residues. V was cut by 2 bases and J by 0 bases, with 9 bases left in between.

Here the CDR3 reads CASSQALQGTGYTF. The CDR3 DNA is TGCGCCAGCAGCCAAGCCCTCCAGGGGACTGGCTACACCTTC. The V gene is TRBV4-1, the J gene TRBJ1-2, with D possibly being TRBD1 (6 bases). The germline V gene has CDR1 MGHRA and CDR2 YSYEKL. V dropped 1 base and J dropped 7 bases, with 13 bases sitting between them. The CDR3 is 14 residues long.

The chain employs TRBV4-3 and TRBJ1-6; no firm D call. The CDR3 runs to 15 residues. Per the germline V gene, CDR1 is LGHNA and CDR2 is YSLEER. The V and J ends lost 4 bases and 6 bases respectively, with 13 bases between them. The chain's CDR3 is CASSPGRTSNSPLHF. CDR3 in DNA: TGCGCCAGCAGCCCTGGACGGACGTCTAATTCACCCCTCCACTTT.

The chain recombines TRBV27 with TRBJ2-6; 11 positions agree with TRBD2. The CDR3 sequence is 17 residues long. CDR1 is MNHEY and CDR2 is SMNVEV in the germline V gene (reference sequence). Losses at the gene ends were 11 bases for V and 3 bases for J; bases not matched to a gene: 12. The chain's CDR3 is CARLRLAGRNGANVLTF. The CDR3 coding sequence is TGTGCCCGTTTGCGACTAGCGGGAAGGAATGGGGCCAACGTCCTGACTTTC.

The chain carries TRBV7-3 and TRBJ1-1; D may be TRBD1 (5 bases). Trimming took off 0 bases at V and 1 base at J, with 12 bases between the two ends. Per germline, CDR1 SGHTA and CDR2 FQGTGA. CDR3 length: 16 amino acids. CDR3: CASSLTGARPNTEAFF. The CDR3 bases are TGTGCCAGCAGCTTAACTGGGGCTAGACCGAACACTGAAGCTTTCTTT.

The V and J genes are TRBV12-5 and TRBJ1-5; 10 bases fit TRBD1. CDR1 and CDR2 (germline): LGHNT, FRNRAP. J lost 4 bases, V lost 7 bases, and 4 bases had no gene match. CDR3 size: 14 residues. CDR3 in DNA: TGTGCTAGTGCCCCGGGACAGGGGAATCAGCCCCAGCATTTT. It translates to CASAPGQGNQPQHF.

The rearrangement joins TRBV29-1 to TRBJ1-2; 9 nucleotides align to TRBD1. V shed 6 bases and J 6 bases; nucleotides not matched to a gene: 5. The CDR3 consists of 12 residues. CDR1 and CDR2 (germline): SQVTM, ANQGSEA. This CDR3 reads CSVRGTGNGYTF. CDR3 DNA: TGCAGCGTCCGTGGGACAGGGAATGGCTACACCTTC.

CDR3: CASSLMGQTPSNYGYTF. Here the CDR3 DNA reads TGTGCCAGCAGTTTAATGGGCCAGACACCCTCTAACTATGGCTACACCTTC. The chain is built from TRBV27 and TRBJ1-2; unclear D gene. Germline V gene sequence: CDR1 MNHEY, CDR2 SMNVEV (reference sequence). The CDR3 consists of 17 residues. Trimming pared 2 bases from V and 0 bases from J, leaving 16 bases between.

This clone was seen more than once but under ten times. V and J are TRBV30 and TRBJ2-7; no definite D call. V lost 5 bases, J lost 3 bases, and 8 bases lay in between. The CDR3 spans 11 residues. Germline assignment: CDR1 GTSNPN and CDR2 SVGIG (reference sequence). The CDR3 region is CAWGLLYEQYF. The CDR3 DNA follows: TGTGCCTGGGGCCTACTCTACGAGCAGTACTTC.

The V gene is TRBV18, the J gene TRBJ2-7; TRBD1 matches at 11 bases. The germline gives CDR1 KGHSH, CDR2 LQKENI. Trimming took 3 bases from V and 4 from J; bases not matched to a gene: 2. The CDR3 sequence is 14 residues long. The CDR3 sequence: CASSPGTGGYEQYF. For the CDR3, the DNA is TGTGCCAGCTCACCTGGGACAGGGGGATACGAGCAGTACTTC.

The CDR3 region is CAWRQLAMADTQYF. The DNA of the CDR3 is TGTGCCTGGAGGCAACTAGCAATGGCAGATACGCAGTATTTT. V and J are TRBV30 and TRBJ2-3; D perhaps matches TRBD2 (6 bases). CDR1 and CDR2 (germline): GTSNPN, SVGIG (reference sequence). This CDR3 spans 14 amino acids. Trimming shortened V by 3 bases and J by 4 bases, and 14 bases separated the two germline ends.

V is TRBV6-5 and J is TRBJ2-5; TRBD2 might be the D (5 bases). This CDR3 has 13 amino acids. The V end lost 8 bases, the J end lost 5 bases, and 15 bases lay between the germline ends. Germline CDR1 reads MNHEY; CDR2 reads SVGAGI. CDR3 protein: CASVEGLLETQYF. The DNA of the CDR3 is TGTGCCAGCGTCGAGGGTCTTTTGGAGACCCAGTACTTC.

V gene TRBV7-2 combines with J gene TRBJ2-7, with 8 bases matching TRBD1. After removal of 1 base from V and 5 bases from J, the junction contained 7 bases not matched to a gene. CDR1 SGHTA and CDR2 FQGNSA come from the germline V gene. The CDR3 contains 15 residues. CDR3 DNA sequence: TGTGCCAGCAGCTTAGAAGGGACAGGACCCCACGAGCAGTACTTC. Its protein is CASSLEGTGPHEQYF.

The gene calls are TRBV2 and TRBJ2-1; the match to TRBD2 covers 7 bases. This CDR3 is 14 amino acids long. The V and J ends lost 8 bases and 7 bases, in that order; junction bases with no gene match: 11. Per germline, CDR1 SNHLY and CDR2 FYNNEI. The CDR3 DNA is TGTGCCAGCGAAATACCGGGAGGTCTGAATGAGCAGTTCTTC. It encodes CASEIPGGLNEQFF.

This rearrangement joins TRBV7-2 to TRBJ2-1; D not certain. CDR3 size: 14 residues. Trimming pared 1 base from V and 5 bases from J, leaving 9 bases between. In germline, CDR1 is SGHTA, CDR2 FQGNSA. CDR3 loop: CASSLEKRDNEQFF. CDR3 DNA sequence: TGTGCCAGCAGCTTAGAAAAGAGAGACAATGAGCAGTTCTTC.

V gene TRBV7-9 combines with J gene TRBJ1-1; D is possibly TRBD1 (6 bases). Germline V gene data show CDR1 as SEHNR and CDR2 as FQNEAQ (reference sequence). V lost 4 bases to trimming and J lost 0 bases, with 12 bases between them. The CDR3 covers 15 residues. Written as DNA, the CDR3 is TGTGCCAGCAGCTCATCGGGACAAATGAACACTGAAGCTTTCTTT. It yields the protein CASSSSGQMNTEAFF.

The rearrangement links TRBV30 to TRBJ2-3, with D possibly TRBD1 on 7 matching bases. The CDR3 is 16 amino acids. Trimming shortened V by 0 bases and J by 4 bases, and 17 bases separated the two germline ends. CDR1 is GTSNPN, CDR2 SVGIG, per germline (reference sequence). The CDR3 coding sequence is TGTGCCTGGAGTGTACGTTCAGGGGGGCTGGCAGATACGCAGTATTTT. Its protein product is CAWSVRSGGLADTQYF.

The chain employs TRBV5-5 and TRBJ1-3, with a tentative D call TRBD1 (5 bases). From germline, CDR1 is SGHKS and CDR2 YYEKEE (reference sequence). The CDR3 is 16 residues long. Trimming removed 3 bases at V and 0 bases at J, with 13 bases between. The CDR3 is CASSYVDTHSGNTIYF. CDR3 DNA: TGTGCCAGCAGCTACGTGGACACCCACTCTGGAAACACCATATATTTT.

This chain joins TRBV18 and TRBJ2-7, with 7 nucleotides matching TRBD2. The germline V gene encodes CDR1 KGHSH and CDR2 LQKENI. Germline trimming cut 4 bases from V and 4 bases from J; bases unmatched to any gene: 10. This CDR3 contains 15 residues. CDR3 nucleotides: TGTGCCAGCTCACGATCCGGGACTAACCGTTACGAGCAGTACTTC. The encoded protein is CASSRSGTNRYEQYF.

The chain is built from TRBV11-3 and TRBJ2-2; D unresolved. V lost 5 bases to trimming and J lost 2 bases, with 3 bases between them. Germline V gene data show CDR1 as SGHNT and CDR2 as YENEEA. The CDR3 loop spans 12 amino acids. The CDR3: CASSPNTGELFF. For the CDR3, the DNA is TGTGCCAGCAGCCCTAACACCGGGGAGCTGTTTTTT.

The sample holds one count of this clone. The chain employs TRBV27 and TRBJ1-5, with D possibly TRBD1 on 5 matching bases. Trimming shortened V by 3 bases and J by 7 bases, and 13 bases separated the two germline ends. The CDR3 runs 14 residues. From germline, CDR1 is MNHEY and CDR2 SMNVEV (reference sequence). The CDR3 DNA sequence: TGTGCCAGCAGTTTGACGGGGACCAGGCAGCCCCAGCATTTT. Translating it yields CASSLTGTRQPQHF.